The sequence of this TCR beta chain was determined in a study of cytomegalovirus exposure and HLA in healthy donors. This CDR3 has 15 amino acids. The junction had 9 bases not matched to a gene; V was cut back by 7 bases and J by 5 bases. CDR1 is MDHEN, CDR2 SYDVKM, per germline. Primers included in the PCR were 60 Vbeta and 13 Jbeta primers. Libraries were prepared by immunoSEQ multiplex PCR; TCRdb keeps only in-frame clonotypes and omits some of them. The table has more than 150,000 clones, about 80% seen once. The sequencing sample was made of PBMCs. The V and J genes are TRBV28 and TRBJ2-5; 11 bases are shared with TRBD2. This clonotype was sampled from a man in his fifties or sixties in good health and CMV-seropositive. In nucleotides, the CDR3 is TGTGCCAGCACCCGACTAGCGGGGTTACGGGAGACCCAGTACTTC. This translates into CASTRLAGLRETQYF.